These 27 T cell receptor beta chains came from one sample sequenced in a study of blood T cell repertoires in COVID-19. Some clones are missing from TCRdb's copy, which holds only in-frame ones; the method was immunoSEQ multiplex PCR. Of about 220,000 clones listed, approximately 85% are singletons. The sequenced sample consisted of peripheral blood. The receptor source for this set is a middle-aged man who had recovered from COVID-19.

The J gene is TRBJ1-1, the V gene TRBV6-5; 7 nucleotides agree with TRBD1. The CDR3 is 14 residues long. CDR1 MNHEY and CDR2 SVGAGI come from the germline V gene. The ends lost 7 bases at V and 5 bases at J; junction bases unmatched: 10. CDR3 sequence (DNA): TGTGCCAGCACCTACAAACGACAGGGAACTGAAGCTTTCTTT. Its translation: CASTYKRQGTEAFF.

There are a few counts of this clone. The chain recombines TRBV5-1 with TRBJ2-2, with a possible D match to TRBD2 (6 bases). The CDR3 has 14 amino acids. From germline, CDR1 is SGHRS and CDR2 YFSETQ. Trimming took off 7 bases at V and 7 bases at J, with 17 bases between the two ends. The CDR3 DNA reads as TGCGCCAGCCGCGGGACGCAGGGTATCGGGGAGCTGTTTTTT. Protein product: CASRGTQGIGELFF.

The V gene is TRBV3-1 (or the pseudogene TRBV3-2), the J gene TRBJ1-1; 7 bases match TRBD1. Germline V CDR1 and CDR2: LGHDT, YNNKEL (reference sequence). V shed 5 bases and J 8 bases; nucleotides not matched to a gene: 8. The CDR3 has 13 residues. CDR3 region: CASSVRQGGEAFF. Written as DNA, the CDR3 is TGTGCCAGCAGCGTCAGACAGGGTGGCGAAGCTTTCTTT.

This clone was detected only once. The J gene is TRBJ1-5, the V gene TRBV15; TRBD1 matches at 8 bases. The ends lost 0 bases at V and 5 bases at J; junction bases unmatched: 3. CDR3 length equals 15 residues. Germline assignment: CDR1 LNHNV and CDR2 YYDKDF (reference sequence). The CDR3 spells CATSRDSQGDQPQHF. The CDR3 DNA sequence: TGTGCCACCAGCAGAGATTCACAGGGGGATCAGCCCCAGCATTTT.

This sequence joins TRBV28 and TRBJ2-2; D ambiguous. Per the germline V gene, CDR1 is MDHEN and CDR2 is SYDVKM. V gave up 6 bases and J gave up 0 bases, with 11 bases separating them. The CDR3 loop spans 15 amino acids. The CDR3 bases are TGTGCCAGCAGCGAGGCCGTCACGAACACCGGGGAGCTGTTTTTT. Translated: CASSEAVTNTGELFF.

The J gene is TRBJ2-7, the V gene TRBV6-2 or TRBV6-3; no definite D call. The V end was cut by 8 bases, the J end by 2 bases, with 10 bases between. CDR1 MNHEY and CDR2 SVGEGT come from the germline V gene. This CDR3 contains 12 residues. CDR3 DNA sequence: TGTGCCAGCTGCCGGGCTACCTACGAGCAGTACTTC. It translates to CASCRATYEQYF.

This clone has a handful of counts. In nucleotides, the CDR3 is TGTGCCAGCTCACCCAGTCCAGCTAACTATGGCTACACCTTC. As protein: CASSPSPANYGYTF. The chain has TRBV18 and TRBJ1-2; D gene uncertain. Germline assignment: CDR1 KGHSH and CDR2 LQKENI. V was clipped by 3 bases and J by 0 bases, with 8 bases between them. This CDR3 is 14 amino acids long.

J is TRBJ2-1 and V is TRBV30; 14 bases line up with TRBD2. V gave up 0 bases and J gave up 10 bases; unmatched junction bases: 8. The CDR3 spans 16 residues. CDR1 and CDR2 from the germline V gene are GTSNPN and SVGIG (reference sequence). The CDR3 sequence: CAWSVKGLAGGSEQFF. CDR3 DNA sequence: TGTGCCTGGAGTGTAAAAGGACTAGCGGGAGGTAGCGAGCAGTTCTTC.

The J gene is TRBJ1-5, the V gene TRBV7-2; D possibly corresponds to TRBD1 (5 bases). Germline assignment: CDR1 SGHTA and CDR2 FQGNSA. CDR3 length: 16 residues. V shed 1 base and J shed 2 bases, with 12 bases lying between them. CDR3: CASSLEGRVGNQPQHF. The CDR3 nucleotides are TGTGCCAGCAGCTTAGAGGGCAGGGTGGGCAATCAGCCCCAGCATTTT.

V is TRBV19 and J is TRBJ2-2; 10 bases match TRBD2. Trimming removed 2 bases from V and 1 base from J; junction bases left unmatched: 4. The CDR3 is 17 amino acids. CDR1 is LNHDA and CDR2 is SQIVND in the germline V gene (reference sequence). CDR3 residues: CASSIRGLAMNTGELFF. CDR3 in DNA: TGTGCCAGTAGTATAAGGGGACTAGCGATGAACACCGGGGAGCTGTTTTTT.

This chain joins TRBV28 and TRBJ2-5, with 8 bases identical to TRBD1. Per germline, CDR1 MDHEN and CDR2 SYDVKM. J was trimmed by 5 bases and V by 5 bases; bases with no gene match: 7. The CDR3 loop spans 14 amino acids. DNA of the CDR3: TGTGCCAGCAGTCCAACCAGGGGGCTGGAGACCCAGTACTTC. Translating gives CASSPTRGLETQYF.

The V and J genes are TRBV4-1 and TRBJ2-7; tentatively, D is TRBD2 (6 bases). Trimming removed 2 bases from V and 3 bases from J, with 11 bases in between. The CDR3 extends over 14 amino acids. CDR1 is MGHRA and CDR2 is YSYEKL in the germline V gene. CDR3 DNA: TGCGCCAGCAGCCAATCCGGGACTGTCTACGAGCAGTACTTC. It encodes CASSQSGTVYEQYF.

The V and J genes are TRBV27 and TRBJ1-5; 7 bases are a match to TRBD1. V lost 5 bases, J lost 3 bases, and 13 bases stayed unmatched. CDR1 and CDR2 (germline): MNHEY, SMNVEV (reference sequence). The CDR3 totals 17 residues. As DNA, the CDR3 is TGTGCCAGCAGTCCTACTGCCTCGACAGGGCCCAATCAGCCCCAGCATTTT. Translating gives CASSPTASTGPNQPQHF.

The chain carries TRBV10-3 and TRBJ2-5, with a weak D call TRBD1 (6 bases). Germline-derived CDR1 and CDR2 are ENHRY and SYGVKD. V dropped 4 bases and J dropped 5 bases, with 20 bases sitting between them. The CDR3 is made up of 16 amino acids. For the CDR3, the DNA is TGTGCCATCAGTGCGGACAGCCCTCTCTCGGGGGAGACCCAGTACTTC. It codes for CAISADSPLSGETQYF.

This rearrangement joins TRBV6-6 to TRBJ2-7; 8 nucleotides align to TRBD2. Germline V gene lookup returns CDR1 MNHNY and CDR2 SVGAGI (reference sequence). The CDR3 is made up of 14 amino acids. V shed 2 bases and J 2 bases; nucleotides not matched to a gene: 2. The CDR3 sequence: CASSYKGLAYEQYF. The CDR3 DNA follows: TGTGCCAGCAGTTACAAGGGACTAGCCTACGAGCAGTACTTC.

This clone has just one count. V is TRBV5-1 and J is TRBJ2-7, with 10 bases identical to TRBD1. CDR1 and CDR2 (germline): SGHRS, YFSETQ. There are 15 residues in the CDR3. J gave up 6 bases and V 4 bases, and 10 bases lay outside the gene matches. The CDR3 sequence: CASSPRDRGPSEQYF. CDR3 in DNA: TGCGCCAGCAGCCCCAGGGACAGGGGTCCCTCCGAGCAGTACTTC.

The rearrangement links TRBV19 to TRBJ2-1; the match to TRBD2 covers 9 bases. Per germline, CDR1 LNHDA and CDR2 SQIVND (reference sequence). CDR3 length equals 17 residues. V shed 0 bases, J shed 4 bases, and the junction held 7 bases outside the gene matches. CDR3 loop: CASSIDLAGPLYNEQFF. The DNA for the CDR3 is TGTGCCAGTAGTATAGATCTAGCGGGACCCCTTTACAATGAGCAGTTCTTC.

The CDR3 DNA is TGTGCCAGCAGCTCAACCGGGACAGGGGGCTACGAGCAGTACTTC. Its protein product is CASSSTGTGGYEQYF. The chain joins TRBV5-8 to TRBJ2-7; the match to TRBD1 covers 11 bases. From germline, CDR1 is SGHTS and CDR2 YDEGEE. The CDR3 has 15 amino acids. Trimming took 3 bases from V and 3 from J; bases not matched to a gene: 5.

The chain joins TRBV28 to TRBJ2-3; tentatively, D is TRBD2 (6 bases). V was trimmed by 3 bases and J by 0 bases, leaving 16 bases between them. Germline assignment: CDR1 MDHEN and CDR2 SYDVKM. This CDR3 has 17 amino acids. The CDR3 reads CASSLPGGTTSTDTQYF. DNA for the CDR3: TGTGCCAGCAGTTTGCCCGGCGGGACGACTAGCACAGATACGCAGTATTTT. Based on the CDR3 plus reference TRBV28 and TRBJ2-3, the full variable domain is DVKVTQSSRYLVKRTGEKVFLECVQDMDHENMFWYRQDPGLGLRLIYFSYDVKMKEKGDIPEGYSVSREKKERFSLILESASTNQTSMYLCASSLPGGTTSTDTQYFGPGTRLTVL.

This chain joins TRBV29-1 and TRBJ2-7, with 7 bases aligning to TRBD1. The germline CDR1 and CDR2 sequences are SQVTM and ANQGSEA. The length of the CDR3 is 15 residues. Trimming cost V 5 bases and J 2 bases; bases outside gene matches: 12. CDR3 nucleotide sequence: TGCAGCGTTTATAACCCGGGACAGCGAACCTACGAGCAGTACTTC. Its translation: CSVYNPGQRTYEQYF.

Written as DNA, the CDR3 is TGCGCCAGCAGCTTTTTCAGGGCGGGCACAGATACGCAGTATTTT. Amino acids: CASSFFRAGTDTQYF. J is TRBJ2-3 and V is TRBV5-1; D possibly corresponds to TRBD1 (5 bases). CDR3 length: 15 amino acids. Per the germline V gene, CDR1 is SGHRS and CDR2 is YFSETQ. V lost 2 bases to trimming and J lost 1 base, with 11 bases between them.

This chain joins TRBV10-2 and TRBJ2-7; 8 bases match TRBD2. In germline, CDR1 is WSHSY, CDR2 SAAADI. Trimming cost V 8 bases and J 2 bases; bases outside gene matches: 2. This CDR3 contains 12 residues. The CDR3 bases are TGCGCCAGCGGTAGCGGGACCTACGAGCAGTACTTC. Protein: CASGSGTYEQYF.

The chain employs TRBV10-2 and TRBJ2-7; tentative D call: TRBD2 (7 bases). Germline V gene data show CDR1 as WSHSY and CDR2 as SAAADI. Trimming took 8 bases from V and 4 from J, leaving 27 bases between them. The CDR3 is 17 amino acids. The CDR3 loop reads CASSESWGGALVYEQYF. In DNA form, the CDR3 reads TGCGCCAGCTCTGAATCTTGGGGGGGCGCGTTAGTTTACGAGCAGTACTTC.

This sequence joins TRBV28 and TRBJ1-2, with D possibly matching TRBD1 (5 bases). There are 12 residues in the CDR3. Germline CDR1 MDHEN, CDR2 SYDVKM. Trimming took 3 bases from V and 8 from J, leaving 10 bases between them. The CDR3 DNA follows: TGTGCCAGCAGTTTTGAGGAGGGGGGCTACACCTTC. Its translation is CASSFEEGGYTF.

The V and J genes are TRBV27 and TRBJ2-3; D gene ambiguous. Trimming pared 0 bases from V and 7 bases from J, leaving 11 bases between. CDR1 and CDR2 from the germline V gene are MNHEY and SMNVEV (reference sequence). The CDR3 length is 14 residues. The CDR3 DNA reads as TGTGCCAGCAGTTTATCTATCTTTAGAAATACGCAGTATTTT. Translated: CASSLSIFRNTQYF.

The chain carries TRBV21-1 and TRBJ2-6; TRBD2 was called by the table and not checked on the DNA. TRBV21-1 is shown as a pseudogene. The CDR3 runs 19 residues. This CDR3 reads CASSKATSGRVTGANVLTF. DNA for the CDR3: TGTGCCAGCAGCAAAGCGACTAGCGGGAGAGTTACTGGGGCCAACGTCCTGACTTTC.

The V and J genes are TRBV3-1 (or the pseudogene TRBV3-2) and TRBJ2-1; TRBD2 matches at 7 bases. The germline V gene encodes CDR1 LGHDT and CDR2 YNNKEL (reference sequence). With V trimmed by 4 bases and J by 2 bases, 11 bases remained unmatched. CDR3 length equals 17 residues. The CDR3 nucleotides are TGTGCCAGCAGCCTCACCACGGGTGGGAGGGCCTACAATGAGCAGTTCTTC. Protein: CASSLTTGGRAYNEQFF.